The sample holds a few counts of the clone carrying this T cell receptor beta chain. It was with a sample-barcoded 5' primer and a J-beta primer mix that a second PCR of roughly 7 to 12 cycles was run. All cDNA molecules were each tagged by a template-switch adaptor with 12 random nucleotides. Using its own MiXCR run on the 5' RACE reads, TCRdb lists one record per CDR3 protein. The sample includes 650,000 to 800,000 distinct CDR3 sequences, around 45% of them seen just once. With each sample, at least 5 micrograms of total RNA were extracted. Germline CDR1 SGHTA, CDR2 FQGNSA. The CDR3 loop spans 19 amino acids. The trim removed 5 bases at V and 0 bases at J, leaving 12 bases unmatched. This sample stems from a study of blood T cells in healthy people across ages.

The J gene is TRBJ2-1, the V gene TRBV7-2; TRBD1 agrees at 11 bases. The origin of this receptor is a man aged 55 to 70 in good health. Sequencing was done on a sample of blood. This chain's CDR3 is CASSIGTGGYRISYNEQFF. The CDR3, as DNA: TGTGCCAGCAGCATAGGGACAGGGGGTTATAGAATCTCCTACAATGAGCAGTTCTTC.